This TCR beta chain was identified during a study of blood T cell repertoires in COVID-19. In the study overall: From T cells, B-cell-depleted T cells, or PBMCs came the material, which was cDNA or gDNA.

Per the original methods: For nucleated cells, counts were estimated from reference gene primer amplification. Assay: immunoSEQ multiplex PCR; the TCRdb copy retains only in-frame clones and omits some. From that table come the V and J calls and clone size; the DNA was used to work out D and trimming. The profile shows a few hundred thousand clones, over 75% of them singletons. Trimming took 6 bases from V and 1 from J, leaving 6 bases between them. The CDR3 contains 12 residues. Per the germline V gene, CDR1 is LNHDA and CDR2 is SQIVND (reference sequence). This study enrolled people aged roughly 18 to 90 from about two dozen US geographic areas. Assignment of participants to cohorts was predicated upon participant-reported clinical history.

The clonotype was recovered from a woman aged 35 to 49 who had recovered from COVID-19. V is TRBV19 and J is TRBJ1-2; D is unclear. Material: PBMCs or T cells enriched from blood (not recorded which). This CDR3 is CASSQLNYGYTF. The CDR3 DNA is TGTGCCAGTAGCCAACTTAACTATGGCTACACCTTC.